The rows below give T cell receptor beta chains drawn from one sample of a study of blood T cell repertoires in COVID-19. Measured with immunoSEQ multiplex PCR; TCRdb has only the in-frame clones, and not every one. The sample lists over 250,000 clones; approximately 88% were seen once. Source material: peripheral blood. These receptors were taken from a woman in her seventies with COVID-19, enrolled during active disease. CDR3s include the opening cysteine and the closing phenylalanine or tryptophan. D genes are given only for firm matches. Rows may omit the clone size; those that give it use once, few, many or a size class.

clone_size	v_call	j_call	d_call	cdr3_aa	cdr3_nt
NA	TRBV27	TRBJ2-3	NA	CASSLYRPNWGTDTQYF	TGTGCCAGCAGTTTATACAGACCGAACTGGGGCACAGATACGCAGTATTTT
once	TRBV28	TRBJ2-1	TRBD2	CASSSRGLAEGWPYNEQFF	TGTGCCAGCAGCTCACGAGGGCTAGCGGAGGGGTGGCCCTACAATGAGCAGTTCTTC
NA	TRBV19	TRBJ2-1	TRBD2	CASSIMTSGRKEQFF	TGTGCCAGTAGTATTATGACTAGCGGGAGGAAAGAGCAGTTCTTC
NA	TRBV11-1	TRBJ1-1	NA	CASSLTQGGTEAFF	TGTGCCAGCAGCTTAACCCAGGGTGGAACTGAAGCTTTCTTT
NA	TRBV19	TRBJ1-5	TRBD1	CATHGTGVNQPQHF	TGTGCCACCCACGGGACAGGGGTTAATCAGCCCCAGCATTTT
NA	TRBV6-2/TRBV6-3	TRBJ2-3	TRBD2	CASSYLGLAGRTSTDTQYF	TGTGCCAGCAGTTACTTGGGACTAGCGGGAAGGACTAGCACAGATACGCAGTATTTT
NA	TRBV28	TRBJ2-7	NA	CASRLQGSYEQYF	TGTGCCAGCAGACTACAGGGCAGCTACGAGCAGTACTTC
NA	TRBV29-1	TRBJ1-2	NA	CSVDASDYGYTF	TGCAGCGTCGATGCATCGGACTATGGCTACACCTTC
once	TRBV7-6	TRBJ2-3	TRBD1	CASSLVGTGVADTQYF	TGTGCCAGCAGCTTAGTAGGGACAGGGGTGGCAGATACGCAGTATTTT
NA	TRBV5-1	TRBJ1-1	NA	CASAKELNTEAFF	TGCGCCAGCGCGAAAGAATTGAACACTGAAGCTTTCTTT
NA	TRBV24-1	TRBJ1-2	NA	CATSSPRGANYGYTF	TGTGCCACCAGCAGCCCAAGGGGCGCTAACTATGGCTACACCTTC